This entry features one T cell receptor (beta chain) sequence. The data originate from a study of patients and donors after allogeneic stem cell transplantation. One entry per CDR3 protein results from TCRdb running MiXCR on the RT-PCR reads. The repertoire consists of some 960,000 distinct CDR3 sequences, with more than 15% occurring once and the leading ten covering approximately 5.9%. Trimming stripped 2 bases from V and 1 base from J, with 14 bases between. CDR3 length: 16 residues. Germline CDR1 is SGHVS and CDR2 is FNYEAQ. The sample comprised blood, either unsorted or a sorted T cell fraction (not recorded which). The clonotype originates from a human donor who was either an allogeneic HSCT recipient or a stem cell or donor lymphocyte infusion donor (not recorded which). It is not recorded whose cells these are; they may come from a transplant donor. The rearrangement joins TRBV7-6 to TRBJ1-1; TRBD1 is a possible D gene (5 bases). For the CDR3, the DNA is TGTGCCAGCAGCTTACCCACGTCGGGGGGGAACACTGAAGCTTTCTTT. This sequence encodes CASSLPTSGGNTEAFF.